Described below is a single T cell receptor beta chain sequence and its context. Its antigen is undetermined. CDR1 is SQVTM and CDR2 is ANQGSEA in the germline V gene. Trimming cost V 7 bases and J 3 bases, with 10 bases left between them. This CDR3 is 11 amino acids long. This entry is derived from a study of cytomegalovirus exposure and HLA in healthy donors. Study findings and constraints: Based on reports, TCR beta sequences accurately predicted HLA-A and HLA-B alleles for most subjects.

13 Jbeta primers and 60 Vbeta primers were used for the PCR. Libraries were prepared by immunoSEQ multiplex PCR; TCRdb keeps only in-frame clonotypes and omits some of them. The sample records 160,000 or so clones, approximately 79% being singletons. This clonotype originated in a middle-aged man in good health and CMV-seronegative. J is TRBJ2-7 and V is TRBV29-1, with D tentatively TRBD2 (6 bases). Material: PBMCs. The CDR3 is CSAGGDYEQYF. DNA of the CDR3: TGCAGCGCTGGAGGGGACTACGAGCAGTACTTC.